The sequence of this TCR beta chain was determined in a study of T cell changes during pregnancy in multiple sclerosis. Profiling relied on immunoSEQ multiplex PCR, and the TCRdb table lists in-frame clones only, not all of them. Here the sample spans roughly 80,000 clones, just over 90% being singletons. Trimming removed 2 bases from V and 4 bases from J, with 11 bases in between. In germline, CDR1 is SNHLY, CDR2 FYNNEI. The CDR3 runs 15 residues. The sample consisted of peripheral blood, taken before pregnancy. The receptor was isolated from a female donor with multiple sclerosis, enrolled in a pregnancy study. The chain uses TRBV2 and TRBJ2-2; the D gene is possibly TRBD1 (6 bases). The CDR3 here is CASSETGFFTGELFF. CDR3 nucleotide sequence: TGTGCCAGCAGTGAAACAGGGTTTTTCACCGGGGAGCTGTTTTTT.